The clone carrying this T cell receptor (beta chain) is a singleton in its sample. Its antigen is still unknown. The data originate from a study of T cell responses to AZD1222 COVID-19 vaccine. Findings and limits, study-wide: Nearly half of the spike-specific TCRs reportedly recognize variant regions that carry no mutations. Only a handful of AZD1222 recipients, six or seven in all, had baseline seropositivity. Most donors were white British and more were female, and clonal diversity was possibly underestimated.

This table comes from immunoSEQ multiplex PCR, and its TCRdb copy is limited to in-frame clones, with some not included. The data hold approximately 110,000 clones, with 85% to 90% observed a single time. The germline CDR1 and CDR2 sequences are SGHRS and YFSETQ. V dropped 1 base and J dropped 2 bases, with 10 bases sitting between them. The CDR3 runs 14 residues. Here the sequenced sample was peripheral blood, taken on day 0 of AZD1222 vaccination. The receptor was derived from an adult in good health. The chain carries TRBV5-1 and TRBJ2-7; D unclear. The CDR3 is CASSLQDLTYEQYF. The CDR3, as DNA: TGCGCCAGCAGCTTGCAGGATCTAACCTACGAGCAGTACTTC.